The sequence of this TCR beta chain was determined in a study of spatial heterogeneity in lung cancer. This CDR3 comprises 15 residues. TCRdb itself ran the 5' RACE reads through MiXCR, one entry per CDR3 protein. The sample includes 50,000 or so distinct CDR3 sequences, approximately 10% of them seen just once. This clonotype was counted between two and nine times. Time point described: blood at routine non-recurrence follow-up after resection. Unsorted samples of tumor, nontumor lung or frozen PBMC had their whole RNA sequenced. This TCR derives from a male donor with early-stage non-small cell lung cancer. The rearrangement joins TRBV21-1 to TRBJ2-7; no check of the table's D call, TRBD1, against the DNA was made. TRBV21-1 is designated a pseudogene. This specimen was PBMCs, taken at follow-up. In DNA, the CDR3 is TGTGCCAGCAGCATCATAGGACAGGGGGCAAGAGAGCAGTACTTC. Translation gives CASSIIGQGAREQYF.